This T cell receptor beta chain was captured by sequencing in a study of glioma-infiltrating T cells. This clonotype was observed a handful of times. Its antigen is not known. This CDR3 spans 14 amino acids. Losses at the gene ends were 4 bases for V and 4 bases for J; bases not matched to a gene: 5. CDR1 is SGHTA and CDR2 is FQGNSA in the germline V gene. General study results and limits: Non-neoplastic patients had below-expected tissue-blood divergence, while all gliomas exceeded expectation. Only very few CDR3 sequences appeared in both tissue and blood.

Using RNA template, CDR3s of TCR alpha and beta were amplified with iRepertoire arm-PCR. One entry per CDR3 protein, called by TCRdb with MiXCR from the multiplex PCR reads. The profile shows around 100,000 distinct CDR3 sequences, roughly 30% of them singletons. V usage is TRBV7-2 and J usage is TRBJ2-5; 8 bases fit TRBD1. The sample taken for sequencing was glioma tissue, nonneoplastic brain tissue, or PBMCs (not recorded which). This TCR was recovered from a human donor with low-grade glioma or glioblastoma, undergoing nonglioma brain surgery, or in good health (not recorded which). The CDR3: CASSSAGQGETQYF. The DNA of the CDR3 is TGTGCCAGCAGCTCCGCCGGACAGGGAGAGACCCAGTACTTC.